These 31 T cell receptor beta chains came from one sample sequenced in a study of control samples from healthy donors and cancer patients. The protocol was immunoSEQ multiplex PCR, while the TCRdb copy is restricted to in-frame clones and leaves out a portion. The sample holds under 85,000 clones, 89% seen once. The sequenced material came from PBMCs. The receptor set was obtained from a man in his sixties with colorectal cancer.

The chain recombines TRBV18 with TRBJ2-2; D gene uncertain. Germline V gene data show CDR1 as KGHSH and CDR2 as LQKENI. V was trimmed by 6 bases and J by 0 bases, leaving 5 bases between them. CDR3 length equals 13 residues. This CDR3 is CASSGANTGELFF. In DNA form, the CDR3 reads TGTGCCAGCTCGGGCGCGAACACCGGGGAGCTGTTTTTT.

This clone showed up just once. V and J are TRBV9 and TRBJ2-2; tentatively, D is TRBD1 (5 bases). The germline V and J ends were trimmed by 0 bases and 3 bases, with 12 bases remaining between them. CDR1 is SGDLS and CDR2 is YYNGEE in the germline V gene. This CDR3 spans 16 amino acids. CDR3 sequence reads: CASSVAQGVDTGELFF. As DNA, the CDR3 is TGTGCCAGCAGCGTAGCTCAGGGCGTCGACACCGGGGAGCTGTTTTTT.

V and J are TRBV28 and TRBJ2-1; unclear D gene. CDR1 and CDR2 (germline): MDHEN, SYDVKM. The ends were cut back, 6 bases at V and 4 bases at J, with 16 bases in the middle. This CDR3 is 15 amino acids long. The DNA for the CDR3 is TGTGCCAGCAGATCAACCCCTCGGGCGTACAATGAGCAGTTCTTC. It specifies CASRSTPRAYNEQFF.

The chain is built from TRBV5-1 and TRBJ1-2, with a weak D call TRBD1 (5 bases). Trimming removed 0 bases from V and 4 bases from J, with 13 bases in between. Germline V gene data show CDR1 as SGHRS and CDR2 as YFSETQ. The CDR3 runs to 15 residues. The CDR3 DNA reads TGCGCCAGCAGCTTGGAAGCAGGGAGTCTCTATGGCTACACCTTC. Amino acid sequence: CASSLEAGSLYGYTF.

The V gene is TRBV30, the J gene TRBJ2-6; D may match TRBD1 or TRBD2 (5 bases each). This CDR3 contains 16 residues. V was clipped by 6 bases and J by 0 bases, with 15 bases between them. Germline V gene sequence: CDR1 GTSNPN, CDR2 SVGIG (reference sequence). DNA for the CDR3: TGTGCCTGCCAGCCGGGACGCATCTCTGGGGCCAACGTCCTGACTTTC. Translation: CACQPGRISGANVLTF.

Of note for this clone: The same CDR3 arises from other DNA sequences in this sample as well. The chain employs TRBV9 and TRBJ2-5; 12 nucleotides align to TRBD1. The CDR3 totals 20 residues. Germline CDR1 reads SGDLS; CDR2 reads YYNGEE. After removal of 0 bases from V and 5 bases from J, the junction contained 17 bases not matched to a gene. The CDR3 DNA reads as TGTGCCAGCAGCGTAGGAATCTGGGGTGGGGACAGGGGGCTGGAGGAGACCCAGTACTTC. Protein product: CASSVGIWGGDRGLEETQYF.

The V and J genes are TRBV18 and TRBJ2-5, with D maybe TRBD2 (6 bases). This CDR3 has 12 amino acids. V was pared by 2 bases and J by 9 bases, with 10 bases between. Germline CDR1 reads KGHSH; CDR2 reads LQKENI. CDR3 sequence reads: CASSPGPGAQYF. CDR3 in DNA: TGTGCCAGCTCACCAGGTCCGGGGGCCCAGTACTTC.

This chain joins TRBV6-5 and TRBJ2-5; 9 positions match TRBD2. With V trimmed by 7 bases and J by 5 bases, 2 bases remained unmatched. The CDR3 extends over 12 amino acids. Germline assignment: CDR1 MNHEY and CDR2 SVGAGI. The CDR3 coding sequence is TGTGCCAGCATTGCGGGGGGGGAGACCCAGTACTTC. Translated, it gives CASIAGGETQYF.

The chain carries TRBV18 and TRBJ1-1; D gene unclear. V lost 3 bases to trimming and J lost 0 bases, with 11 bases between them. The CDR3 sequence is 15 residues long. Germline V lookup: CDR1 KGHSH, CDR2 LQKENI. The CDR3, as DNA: TGTGCCAGCTCACCTCCCGGGTCTATGAACACTGAAGCTTTCTTT. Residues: CASSPPGSMNTEAFF.

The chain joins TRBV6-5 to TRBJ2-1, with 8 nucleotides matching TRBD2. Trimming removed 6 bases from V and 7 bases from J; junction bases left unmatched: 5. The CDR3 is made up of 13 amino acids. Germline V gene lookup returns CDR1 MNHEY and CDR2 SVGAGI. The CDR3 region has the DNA TGTGCCAGCAGCGCGGGGGGTTGGAATGAGCAGTTCTTC. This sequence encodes CASSAGGWNEQFF.

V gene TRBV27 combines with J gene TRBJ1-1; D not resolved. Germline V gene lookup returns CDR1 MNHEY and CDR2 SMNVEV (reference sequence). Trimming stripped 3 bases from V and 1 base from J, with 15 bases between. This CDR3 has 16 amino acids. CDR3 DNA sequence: TGTGCCAGCAGTTTTCCAAAGACTTCAGGGAACACTGAAGCTTTCTTT. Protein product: CASSFPKTSGNTEAFF.

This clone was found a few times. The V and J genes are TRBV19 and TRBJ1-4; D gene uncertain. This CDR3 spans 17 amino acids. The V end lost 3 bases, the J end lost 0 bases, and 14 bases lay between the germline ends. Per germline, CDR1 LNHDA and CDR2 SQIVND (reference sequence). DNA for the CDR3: TGTGCCAGTAGTATTCCGTCCAGGAGCGCAACTAATGAAAAACTGTTTTTT. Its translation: CASSIPSRSATNEKLFF.

The CDR3 loop reads CSASVGGRGEDTQYF. The CDR3 nucleotides are TGCAGCGCCTCGGTCGGGGGTCGAGGAGAAGATACGCAGTATTTT. This chain uses TRBV29-1 with TRBJ2-3; a weak D match, TRBD2 (6 bases). V gave up 7 bases and J gave up 5 bases, with 22 bases separating them. The CDR3 is 15 amino acids. The germline gives CDR1 SQVTM, CDR2 ANQGSEA.

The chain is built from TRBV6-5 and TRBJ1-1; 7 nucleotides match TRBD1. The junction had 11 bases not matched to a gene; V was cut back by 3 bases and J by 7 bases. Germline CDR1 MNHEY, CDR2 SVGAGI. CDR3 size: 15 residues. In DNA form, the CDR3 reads TGTGCCAGCAGTTATCGTGACAGGGCTAAAAATGAAGCTTTCTTT. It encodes CASSYRDRAKNEAFF.

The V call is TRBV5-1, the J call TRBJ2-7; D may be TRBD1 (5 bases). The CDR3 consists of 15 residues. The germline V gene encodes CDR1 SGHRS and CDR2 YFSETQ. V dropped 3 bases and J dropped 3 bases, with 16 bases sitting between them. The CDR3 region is CASSSTARGNYEQYF. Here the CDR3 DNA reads TGCGCCAGCAGCTCGACAGCAAGGGGTAACTACGAGCAGTACTTC.

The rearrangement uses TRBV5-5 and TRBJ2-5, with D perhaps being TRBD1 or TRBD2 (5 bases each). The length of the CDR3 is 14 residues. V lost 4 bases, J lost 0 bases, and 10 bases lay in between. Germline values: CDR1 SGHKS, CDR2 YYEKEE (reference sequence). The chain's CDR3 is CASSPGRYQETQYF. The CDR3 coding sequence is TGTGCCAGCAGCCCGGGACGGTACCAAGAGACCCAGTACTTC.

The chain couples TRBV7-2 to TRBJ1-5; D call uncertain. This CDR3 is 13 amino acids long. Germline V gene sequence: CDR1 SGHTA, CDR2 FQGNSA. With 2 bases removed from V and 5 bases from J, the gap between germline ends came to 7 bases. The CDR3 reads CASSLTVYQPQHF. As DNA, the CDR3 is TGTGCCAGCAGCTTAACCGTCTATCAGCCCCAGCATTTT.

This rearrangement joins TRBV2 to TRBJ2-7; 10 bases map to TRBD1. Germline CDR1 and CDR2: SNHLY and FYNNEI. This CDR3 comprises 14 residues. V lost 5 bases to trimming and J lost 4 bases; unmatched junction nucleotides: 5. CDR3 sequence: CASSLEGQGYEQYF. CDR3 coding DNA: TGTGCCAGCAGTCTCGAGGGACAGGGGTACGAGCAGTACTTC.

CDR3 loop: CASSSQGGNTEAFF. The DNA for the CDR3 is TGTGCCAGCTCATCCCAGGGGGGGAACACTGAAGCTTTCTTT. The genes are TRBV18 and TRBJ1-1; 7 bases are a match to TRBD1. Per germline, CDR1 KGHSH and CDR2 LQKENI. The CDR3 contains 14 residues. With 5 bases clipped from V and 1 base from J, the junction kept 4 bases outside the gene matches.

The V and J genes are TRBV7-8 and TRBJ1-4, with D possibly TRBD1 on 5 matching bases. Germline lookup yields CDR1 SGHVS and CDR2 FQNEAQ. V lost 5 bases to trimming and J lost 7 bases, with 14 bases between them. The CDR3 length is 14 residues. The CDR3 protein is CASSQPWGGEKLFF. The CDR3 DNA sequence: TGTGCCAGCAGCCAACCCTGGGGGGGTGAAAAACTGTTTTTT.

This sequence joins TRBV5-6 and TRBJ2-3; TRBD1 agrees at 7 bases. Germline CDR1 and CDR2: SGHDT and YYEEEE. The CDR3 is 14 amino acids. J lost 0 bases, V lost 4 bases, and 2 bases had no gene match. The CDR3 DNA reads TGTGCCAGCAGCACGGGACAGAGCACAGATACGCAGTATTTT. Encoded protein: CASSTGQSTDTQYF. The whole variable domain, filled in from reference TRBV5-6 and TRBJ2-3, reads DAGVTQSPTHLIKTRGQQVTLRCSPKSGHDTVSWYQQALGQGPQFIFQYYEEEERQRGNFPDRFSGHQFPNYSSELNVNALLLGDSALYLCASSTGQSTDTQYFGPGTRLTVL.

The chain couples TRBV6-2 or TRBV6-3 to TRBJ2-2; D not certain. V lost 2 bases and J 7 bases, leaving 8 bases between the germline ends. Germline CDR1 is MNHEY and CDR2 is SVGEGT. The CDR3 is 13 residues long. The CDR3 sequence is CASSYQANGELFF. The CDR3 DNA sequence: TGTGCCAGCAGTTACCAGGCGAACGGGGAGCTGTTTTTT.

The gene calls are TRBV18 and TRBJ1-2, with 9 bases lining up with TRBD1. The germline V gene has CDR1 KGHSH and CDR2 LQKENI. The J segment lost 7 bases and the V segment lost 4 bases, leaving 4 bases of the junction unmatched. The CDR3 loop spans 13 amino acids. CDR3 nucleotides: TGTGCCAGCTCACGGGGACAGGGCTCTGGCTACACCTTC. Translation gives CASSRGQGSGYTF.

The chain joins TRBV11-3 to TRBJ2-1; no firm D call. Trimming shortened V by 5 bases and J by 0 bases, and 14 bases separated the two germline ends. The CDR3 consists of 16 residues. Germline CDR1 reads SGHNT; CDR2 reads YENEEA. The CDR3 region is CASSLHGVSSYNEQFF. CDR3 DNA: TGTGCCAGCAGCCTCCATGGAGTCAGCTCCTACAATGAGCAGTTCTTC.

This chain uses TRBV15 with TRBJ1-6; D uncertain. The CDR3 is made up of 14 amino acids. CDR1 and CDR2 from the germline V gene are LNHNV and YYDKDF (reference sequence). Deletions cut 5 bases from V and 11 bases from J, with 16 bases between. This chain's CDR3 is CATSRSNPVAPLHF. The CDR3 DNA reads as TGTGCCACCAGCCGATCCAACCCCGTGGCACCCCTCCACTTT.

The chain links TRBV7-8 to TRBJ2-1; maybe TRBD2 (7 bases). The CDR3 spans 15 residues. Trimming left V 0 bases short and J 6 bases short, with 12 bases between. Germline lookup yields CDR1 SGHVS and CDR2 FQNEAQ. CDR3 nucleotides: TGTGCCAGCAGCTTAGCGTGGGGGGGGGCCAATGAGCAGTTCTTC. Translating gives CASSLAWGGANEQFF.

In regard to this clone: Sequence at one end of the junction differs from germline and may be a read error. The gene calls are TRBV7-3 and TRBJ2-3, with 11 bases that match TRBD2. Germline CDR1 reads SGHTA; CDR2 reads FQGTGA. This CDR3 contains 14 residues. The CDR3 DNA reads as TGTGCCAGCAGCTTACTAGCGGGGGGAGATGCGCAGTATTTT. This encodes CASSLLAGGDAQYF.

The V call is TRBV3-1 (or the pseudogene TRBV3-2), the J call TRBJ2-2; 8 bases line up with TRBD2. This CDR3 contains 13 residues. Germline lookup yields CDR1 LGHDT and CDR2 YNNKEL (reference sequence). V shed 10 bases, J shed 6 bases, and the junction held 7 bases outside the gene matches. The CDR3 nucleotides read TGTGCCACTAACAAAGCGGGGGCCGGGGAGCTGTTTTTT. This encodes CATNKAGAGELFF.

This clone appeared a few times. This CDR3 is CASSFQGGYQPQHF. In DNA form, the CDR3 reads TGTGCCAGCAGTTTCCAGGGCGGGTATCAGCCCCAGCATTTT. The rearrangement links TRBV27 to TRBJ1-5; TRBD1 is a possible D gene (5 bases). CDR3 length equals 14 residues. Trimming stripped 3 bases from V and 5 bases from J, with 11 bases between. Germline V gene sequence: CDR1 MNHEY, CDR2 SMNVEV (reference sequence).

The CDR3 coding sequence is TGTGCCAGCAGCCAAGATCGAGCACGACAGGGTGGTGAAAAACTGTTTTTT. Translating it yields CASSQDRARQGGEKLFF. This chain uses TRBV14 with TRBJ1-4, with TRBD1 identical over 7 bases. The CDR3 runs to 17 residues. V lost 0 bases and J lost 7; bases outside the gene matches: 11. Germline loops: CDR1 SGHDN, CDR2 FVKESK. The variable domain in full, with the rest retrieved from reference TRBV14 and TRBJ1-4, is EAGVTQFPSHSVIEKGQTVTLRCDPISGHDNLYWYRRVMGKEIKFLLHFVKESKQDESGMPNNRFLAERTGGTYSTLKVQPAELEDSGVYFCASSQDRARQGGEKLFFGSGTQLSVL.

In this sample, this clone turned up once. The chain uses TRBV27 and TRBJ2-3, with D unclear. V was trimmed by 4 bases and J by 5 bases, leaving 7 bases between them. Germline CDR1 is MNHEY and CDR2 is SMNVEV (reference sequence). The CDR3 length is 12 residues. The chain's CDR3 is CASSYNLDTQYF. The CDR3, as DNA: TGTGCCAGCAGTTACAATTTAGATACGCAGTATTTT.